This TCR beta chain was sequenced during a study of cytomegalovirus exposure and HLA in healthy donors. Study results and caveats: A later analysis appeared to link common viral pathogens to several of the most significant clusters. An analysis that came later showed most CMV-associated TCR beta chains appearing HLA-restricted. Most TCR sequences were seen very rarely across donors, but some public TCRs occurred in many.

With regard to this clone: The antigen is undetermined.

In the PCR, 60 Vbeta and 13 Jbeta primers were used. Repertoires were generated with immunoSEQ multiplex PCR, while TCRdb's copy carries only in-frame clones and drops some. The repertoire holds about 100,000 clones, with 70% to 80% as singletons. The V gene end was trimmed by 5 bases and the J gene end by 0 bases; junction bases not matched to a gene: 10. Germline V gene lookup returns CDR1 LNHDA and CDR2 SQIVND (reference sequence). The CDR3 runs 17 residues. The chain has TRBV19 and TRBJ2-3; 8 bases are shared with TRBD2. The sample comprised PBMCs. This sequence was found in a male donor in good health and CMV-seropositive. The CDR3 DNA reads as TGTGCCAGTAGTCCCAGCCTAGCGGGTCGAAGCACAGATACGCAGTATTTT. Its translation: CASSPSLAGRSTDTQYF. Based on the CDR3 plus reference TRBV19 and TRBJ2-3, the full variable domain is DGGITQSPKYLFRKEGQNVTLSCEQNLNHDAMYWYRQDPGQGLRLIYYSQIVNDFQKGDIAEGYSVSREKKESFPLTVTSAQKNPTAFYLCASSPSLAGRSTDTQYFGPGTRLTVL.